This T cell receptor beta chain is drawn from a study of neurological immune-mediated disorders. 5'RACE with 10-nucleotide random UMIs generated the cDNA. TCRdb analysed the 5' RACE reads with MiXCR anew, one entry per CDR3 protein. The repertoire holds around 58,000 distinct CDR3 sequences, with about 3.7% as singletons. This clonotype was seen repeatedly, ten times or more. Its antigen is undetermined. Study outcomes and limitations: Phylogenetically, 18 of 34 multiple sclerosis patients' repertoires fell into one related-CDR3 cluster, a possible signature.

Libraries used 2 million unsorted PBMCs kept frozen in RNAlater. V was cut by 4 bases and J by 7 bases, with 13 bases left in between. The CDR3 runs to 13 residues. Germline V gives CDR1 SGHAT, CDR2 FQNNGV. The chain combines TRBV11-2 with TRBJ1-2, with D tentatively TRBD1 (6 bases). Sequences were obtained from PBMCs. The receptor's source is a woman aged 55-70 years with multiple sclerosis. CDR3 nucleotides: TGTGCCAGCAGCTCCACAGGGTATTTTGGCTACACCTTC. Translation: CASSSTGYFGYTF.